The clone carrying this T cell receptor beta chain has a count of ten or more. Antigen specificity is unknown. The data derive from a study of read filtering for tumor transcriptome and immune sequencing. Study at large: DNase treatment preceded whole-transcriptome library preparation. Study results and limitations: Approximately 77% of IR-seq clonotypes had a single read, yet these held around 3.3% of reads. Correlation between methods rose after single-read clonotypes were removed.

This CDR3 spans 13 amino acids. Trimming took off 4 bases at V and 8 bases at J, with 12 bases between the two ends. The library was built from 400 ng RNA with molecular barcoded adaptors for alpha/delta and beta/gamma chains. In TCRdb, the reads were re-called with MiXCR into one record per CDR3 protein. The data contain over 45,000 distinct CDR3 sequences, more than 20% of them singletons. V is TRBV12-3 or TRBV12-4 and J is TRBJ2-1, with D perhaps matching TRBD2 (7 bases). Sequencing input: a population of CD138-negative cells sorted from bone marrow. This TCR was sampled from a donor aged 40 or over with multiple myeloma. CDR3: CASSSTGRDEQFF. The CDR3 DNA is TGTGCCAGCAGTTCTACAGGGAGGGATGAGCAGTTCTTC.